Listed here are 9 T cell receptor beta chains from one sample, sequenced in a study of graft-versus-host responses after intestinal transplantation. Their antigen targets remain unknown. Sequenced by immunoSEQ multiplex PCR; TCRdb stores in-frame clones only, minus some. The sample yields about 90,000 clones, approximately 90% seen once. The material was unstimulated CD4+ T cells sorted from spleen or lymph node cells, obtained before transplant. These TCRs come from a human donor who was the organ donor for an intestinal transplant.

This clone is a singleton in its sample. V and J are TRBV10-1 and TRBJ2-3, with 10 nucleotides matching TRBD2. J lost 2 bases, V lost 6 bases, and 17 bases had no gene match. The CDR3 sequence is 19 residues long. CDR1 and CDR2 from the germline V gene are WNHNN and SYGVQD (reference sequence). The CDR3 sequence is CASRGLAGVVRANTDTQYF. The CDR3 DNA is TGCGCCAGCAGGGGGCTAGCGGGGGTCGTGCGAGCCAACACAGATACGCAGTATTTT.

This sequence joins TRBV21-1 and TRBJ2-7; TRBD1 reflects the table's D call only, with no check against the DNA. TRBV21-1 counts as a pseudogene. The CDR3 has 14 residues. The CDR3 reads CASSKGQSFYEQYF. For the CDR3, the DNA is TGTGCCAGCAGCAAAGGACAGAGCTTTTACGAGCAGTACTTC.

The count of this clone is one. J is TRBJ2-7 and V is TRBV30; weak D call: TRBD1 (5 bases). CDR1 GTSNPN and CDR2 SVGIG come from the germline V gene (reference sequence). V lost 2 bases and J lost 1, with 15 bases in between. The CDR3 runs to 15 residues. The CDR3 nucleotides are TGTGCCTGGAGTCCCGGTCCTGACAGTTCCTACGAGCAGTACTTC. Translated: CAWSPGPDSSYEQYF. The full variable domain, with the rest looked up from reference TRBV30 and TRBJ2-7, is SQTIHQWPATLVQPVGSPLSLECTVEGTSNPNLYWYRQAAGRGLQLLFYSVGIGQISSEVPQNLSASRPQDRQFILSSKKLLLSDSGFYLCAWSPGPDSSYEQYFGPGTRLTVT.

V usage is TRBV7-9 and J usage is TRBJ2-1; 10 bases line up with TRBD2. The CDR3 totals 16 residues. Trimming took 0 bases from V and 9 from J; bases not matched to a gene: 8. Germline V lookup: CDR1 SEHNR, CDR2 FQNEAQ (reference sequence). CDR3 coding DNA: TGTGCCAGCAGCTTAGCGAGCGGGGGGGCCGTAAGTGAGCAGTTCTTC. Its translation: CASSLASGGAVSEQFF.

The CDR3 nucleotides are TGTGCCAGCAGTCCGGGACAGGGCACAGATACGCAGTATTTT. Amino acid sequence: CASSPGQGTDTQYF. The rearrangement joins TRBV6-5 to TRBJ2-3, with 8 bases identical to TRBD1. Trimming removed 5 bases from V and 1 base from J; junction bases left unmatched: 2. CDR1 MNHEY and CDR2 SVGAGI come from the germline V gene. The CDR3 length is 14 residues.

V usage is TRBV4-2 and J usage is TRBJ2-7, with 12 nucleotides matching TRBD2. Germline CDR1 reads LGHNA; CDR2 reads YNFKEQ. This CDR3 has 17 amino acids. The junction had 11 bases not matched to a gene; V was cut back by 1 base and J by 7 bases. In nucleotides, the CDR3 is TGTGCCAGCAGCCAAGCTCCACTAGCGGGAGGCAAGGGAGAGCAGTACTTC. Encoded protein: CASSQAPLAGGKGEQYF.

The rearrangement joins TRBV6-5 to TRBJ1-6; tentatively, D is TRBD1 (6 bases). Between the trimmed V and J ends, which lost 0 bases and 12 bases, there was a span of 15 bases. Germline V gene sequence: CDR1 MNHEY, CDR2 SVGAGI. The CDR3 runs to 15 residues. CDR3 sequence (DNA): TGTGCCAGCAGTTACTCGACAGGCCCGCACGGACCCCTCCACTTT. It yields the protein CASSYSTGPHGPLHF.

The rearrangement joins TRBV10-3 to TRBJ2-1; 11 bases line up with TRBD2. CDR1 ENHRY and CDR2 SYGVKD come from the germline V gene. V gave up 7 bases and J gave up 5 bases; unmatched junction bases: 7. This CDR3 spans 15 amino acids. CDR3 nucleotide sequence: TGTGCCATCACCCCGACTAGCGGGGCTCACAATGAGCAGTTCTTC. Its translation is CAITPTSGAHNEQFF.

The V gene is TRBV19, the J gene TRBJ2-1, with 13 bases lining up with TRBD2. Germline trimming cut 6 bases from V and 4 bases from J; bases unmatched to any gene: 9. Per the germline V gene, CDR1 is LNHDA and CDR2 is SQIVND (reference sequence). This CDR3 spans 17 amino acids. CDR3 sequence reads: CASSTGLAGRTYNEQFF. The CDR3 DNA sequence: TGTGCCAGTAGCACGGGACTAGCGGGGAGGACATACAATGAGCAGTTCTTC.